This TCR beta chain was captured by sequencing in a study of blood T cell repertoires in COVID-19. Study background: Sites in the United States, Italy and Spain provided acute and convalescent COVID-19 samples. PBMCs, B-cell-depleted T cells, or T cells provided the cDNA or gDNA that made up the material.

The method was immunoSEQ multiplex PCR; TCRdb's version includes in-frame clones alone and lacks a portion of them. The sample contains tens of thousands of clones, roughly 90% of which appear only once. V dropped 2 bases and J dropped 4; count of bases not matched to a gene: 6. The CDR3 has 16 residues. Per germline, CDR1 MNHNS and CDR2 SASEGT. The clonotype originates from a man between 60 and 75 years old with COVID-19, enrolled during active disease. The chain recombines TRBV6-1 with TRBJ1-5; 9 bases map to TRBD1. Sequencing was performed on peripheral blood. The CDR3 region is CASSELPGQGNQPQHF. The CDR3 region has the DNA TGTGCCAGCAGTGAACTCCCGGGACAGGGTAATCAGCCCCAGCATTTT.